Shown below are 19 T cell receptor beta chains from a single sample sequenced in a study of blood T cell repertoires in COVID-19. Assay used: immunoSEQ multiplex PCR; TCRdb lists only in-frame clones, some missing. The table includes hundreds of thousands of clones, 75% to 90% detected once. Material: PBMCs or T cells enriched from blood (not recorded which). Every receptor here comes from a young man who had recovered from COVID-19.

The chain recombines TRBV20-1 with TRBJ1-2; 7 bases line up with TRBD1. CDR3 length: 13 residues. V lost 6 bases to trimming and J lost 6 bases; unmatched junction nucleotides: 10. The germline gives CDR1 DFQATT, CDR2 SNEGSKA (reference sequence). The DNA of the CDR3 is TGCAGTGCAAGTTTTGGGACAGAGAATGGCTACACCTTC. Protein: CSASFGTENGYTF.

The V and J genes are TRBV19 and TRBJ1-5, with 11 positions matching TRBD1. Germline values: CDR1 LNHDA, CDR2 SQIVND (reference sequence). This CDR3 comprises 17 residues. The J segment lost 0 bases and the V segment lost 4 bases, leaving 5 bases of the junction unmatched. CDR3 sequence: CASSRTGQGDSNQPQHF. The DNA of the CDR3 is TGTGCCAGTAGTAGAACGGGACAGGGGGATAGCAATCAGCCCCAGCATTTT.

V is TRBV27 and J is TRBJ2-7; the D gene is possibly TRBD1 (5 bases). The CDR3 spans 13 residues. V lost 3 bases, J lost 3 bases, and 9 bases lay in between. Germline V lookup: CDR1 MNHEY, CDR2 SMNVEV (reference sequence). CDR3 nucleotide sequence: TGTGCCAGCAGTTTGAGACAGCACTACGAGCAGTACTTC. Protein product: CASSLRQHYEQYF.

The rearrangement joins TRBV7-9 to TRBJ2-1, with TRBD2 matching 9 bases. CDR1 SEHNR and CDR2 FQNEAQ come from the germline V gene (reference sequence). Trimming removed 2 bases from V and 7 bases from J; junction bases left unmatched: 3. The CDR3 spans 14 residues. In DNA, the CDR3 is TGTGCCAGCAGCTTATTGGGACTAGCAAATGAGCAGTTCTTC. Amino acid sequence: CASSLLGLANEQFF.

This clone appeared a few times. V usage is TRBV7-9 and J usage is TRBJ1-2; the match to TRBD1 covers 7 bases. This CDR3 is 15 amino acids long. Germline V gene data show CDR1 as SEHNR and CDR2 as FQNEAQ (reference sequence). The V gene end was trimmed by 4 bases and the J gene end by 7 bases; junction bases not matched to a gene: 12. DNA of the CDR3: TGTGCCAGCAGCTCCAACTCAGGGGGGCGCGGTGGCTACACCTTC. As protein: CASSSNSGGRGGYTF.

This clone appeared a few times. The chain employs TRBV19 and TRBJ2-4; 9 nucleotides agree with TRBD2. The CDR3 has 16 amino acids. The V gene end was trimmed by 1 base and the J gene end by 7 bases; junction bases not matched to a gene: 8. The V gene's germline CDR1 is LNHDA and CDR2 SQIVND (reference sequence). The chain's CDR3 is CASSIAFSGSENIQYF. The CDR3 nucleotides read TGTGCCAGTAGTATAGCTTTTAGCGGGAGCGAGAACATTCAGTACTTC.

This clone was seen only once. The chain is built from TRBV27 and TRBJ2-2; 9 bases are shared with TRBD1. Germline CDR1 and CDR2: MNHEY and SMNVEV (reference sequence). The CDR3 is 15 residues long. V gave up 1 base and J gave up 3 bases; unmatched junction bases: 0. For the CDR3, the DNA is TGTGCCAGCAGTTTATGGACAGGGGACACCGGGGAGCTGTTTTTT. It is translated as CASSLWTGDTGELFF.

The chain has TRBV5-6 and TRBJ1-1, with D perhaps matching TRBD1 (6 bases). This CDR3 has 13 amino acids. Trimming shortened V by 4 bases and J by 3 bases, and 10 bases separated the two germline ends. Germline V gives CDR1 SGHDT, CDR2 YYEEEE. CDR3 loop: CASSKNRDTEAFF. CDR3 nucleotides: TGTGCCAGCAGCAAAAACAGGGACACTGAAGCTTTCTTT.

The chain uses TRBV19 and TRBJ1-2; D ambiguous. The CDR3 consists of 12 residues. Trimming removed 3 bases from V and 8 bases from J, with 10 bases in between. CDR1 is LNHDA and CDR2 is SQIVND in the germline V gene (reference sequence). The CDR3 is CASSMRAEGYTF. The DNA of the CDR3 is TGTGCCAGTAGTATGCGGGCGGAGGGCTACACCTTC.

The chain has TRBV3-1 (or the pseudogene TRBV3-2) and TRBJ1-2; D may be TRBD1 (6 bases). This CDR3 region has 13 residues. Germline CDR1 and CDR2: LGHDT and YNNKEL (reference sequence). The ends were cut back, 1 base at V and 8 bases at J, with 11 bases in the middle. The CDR3 region is CASSQAGGGGYTF. CDR3 in DNA: TGTGCCAGCAGCCAAGCGGGGGGCGGAGGCTACACCTTC.

In its sample, this clone was seen once. The rearrangement uses TRBV7-9 and TRBJ2-7, with D maybe TRBD1 (6 bases). The CDR3 consists of 15 residues. Deletions cut 3 bases from V and 1 base from J, with 13 bases between. Germline assignment: CDR1 SEHNR and CDR2 FQNEAQ (reference sequence). The CDR3 spells CASSLAGTQSYEQYF. In DNA form, the CDR3 reads TGTGCCAGCAGCTTGGCCGGGACACAATCCTACGAGCAGTACTTC. Together with reference TRBV7-9 and TRBJ2-7, the CDR3 gives the full variable domain: DTGVSQNPRHKITKRGQNVTFRCDPISEHNRLYWYRQTLGQGPEFLTYFQNEAQLEKSRLLSDRFSAERPKGSFSTLEIQRTEQGDSAMYLCASSLAGTQSYEQYFGPGTRLTVT.

The chain has TRBV19 and TRBJ1-1; D call uncertain. CDR1 is LNHDA and CDR2 is SQIVND in the germline V gene (reference sequence). This CDR3 has 13 amino acids. V was cut by 6 bases and J by 5 bases, with 13 bases left in between. CDR3 sequence: CASRMRGGTEAFF. In DNA, the CDR3 is TGTGCCAGTAGGATGAGAGGTGGGACTGAAGCTTTCTTT.

V and J are TRBV7-3 and TRBJ2-5; D possibly corresponds to TRBD1 (5 bases). The CDR3 is made up of 13 amino acids. The germline V gene has CDR1 SGHTA and CDR2 FQGTGA. V dropped 2 bases and J dropped 7 bases, with 11 bases sitting between them. The CDR3: CASSLQGERTQYF. The CDR3 region has the DNA TGTGCCAGCAGCTTACAGGGTGAAAGGACCCAGTACTTC.

The rearrangement links TRBV3-1 (or the pseudogene TRBV3-2) to TRBJ1-1; D call uncertain. Germline V lookup: CDR1 LGHDT, CDR2 YNNKEL (reference sequence). Trimming removed 0 bases at V and 12 bases at J, with 17 bases between. The CDR3 is 14 residues long. In DNA, the CDR3 is TGTGCCAGCAGCCAAGAAGTTGTCAGGTGGGCGACTTTCTTT. Its protein is CASSQEVVRWATFF.

This clone was recorded only once. The chain recombines TRBV7-8 with TRBJ2-6; the D is unclear. The ends were cut back, 6 bases at V and 0 bases at J, with 9 bases in the middle. Germline V CDR1 and CDR2: SGHVS, FQNEAQ. The CDR3 is made up of 15 amino acids. CDR3 nucleotide sequence: TGTGCCAGCAGATACAGTATCTCTGGGGCCAACGTCCTGACTTTC. It translates to CASRYSISGANVLTF.

The chain joins TRBV2 to TRBJ1-6; the D gene is possibly TRBD1 (5 bases). The germline gives CDR1 SNHLY, CDR2 FYNNEI. CDR3 length: 17 amino acids. Between the trimmed V and J ends, which lost 2 bases and 0 bases, there was a span of 11 bases. CDR3 sequence (DNA): TGTGCCAGCAGTGAACACAGGAGCAGCTCCTATAATTCACCCCTCCACTTT. Amino acid sequence: CASSEHRSSSYNSPLHF.

The chain carries TRBV30 and TRBJ1-1, with D hard to call. Trimming cost V 2 bases and J 0 bases, with 7 bases left between them. The CDR3 extends over 13 amino acids. Germline V gene sequence: CDR1 GTSNPN, CDR2 SVGIG (reference sequence). CDR3 sequence reads: CAWSTAMNTEAFF. The CDR3 region has the DNA TGTGCCTGGAGTACAGCTATGAACACTGAAGCTTTCTTT.

This chain joins TRBV28 and TRBJ1-3; no definite D call. V was trimmed by 7 bases and J by 2 bases, leaving 6 bases between them. The germline CDR1 and CDR2 sequences are MDHEN and SYDVKM. This CDR3 is 12 amino acids long. This chain's CDR3 is CASTLTGNTIYF. In DNA, the CDR3 is TGTGCCAGCACCCTTACTGGAAACACCATATATTTT. The full variable domain, in which reference TRBV28 and TRBJ1-3 provide the parts outside the CDR3, is DVKVTQSSRYLVKRTGEKVFLECVQDMDHENMFWYRQDPGLGLRLIYFSYDVKMKEKGDIPEGYSVSREKKERFSLILESASTNQTSMYLCASTLTGNTIYFGEGSWLTVV.

The rearrangement uses TRBV7-3 and TRBJ2-2; tentatively, D is TRBD2 (7 bases). Germline CDR1 is SGHTA and CDR2 is FQGTGA. The CDR3 length is 15 residues. Between the trimmed V and J ends, which lost 2 bases and 4 bases, there was a span of 11 bases. CDR3 in DNA: TGTGCCAGCAGCTTAGGGGGAGGGGGCACCGGGGAGCTGTTTTTT. Encoded protein: CASSLGGGGTGELFF.